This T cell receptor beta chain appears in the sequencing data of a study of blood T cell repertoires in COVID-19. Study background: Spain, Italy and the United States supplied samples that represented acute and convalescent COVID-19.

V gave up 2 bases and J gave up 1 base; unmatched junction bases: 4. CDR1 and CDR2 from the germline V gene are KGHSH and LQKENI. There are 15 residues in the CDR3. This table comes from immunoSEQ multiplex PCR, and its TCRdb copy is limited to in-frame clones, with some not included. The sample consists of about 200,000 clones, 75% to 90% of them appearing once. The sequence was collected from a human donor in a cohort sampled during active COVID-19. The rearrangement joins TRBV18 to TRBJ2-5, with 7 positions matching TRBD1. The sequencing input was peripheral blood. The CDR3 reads CASSPSTGSQETQYF. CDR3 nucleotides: TGTGCCAGCTCACCATCGACAGGGTCCCAAGAGACCCAGTACTTC.